The clone carrying this T cell receptor beta chain was counted many times. Its antigen is still unknown. The sample belongs to a study of regulatory T cells in long-lasting Graves disease. Sample time point: persistent/refractory GD, antithyroid drugs over 5 years with positive TRAb. PBMCs were the source of the RNA used for TCR sequencing. General study results and limits: Persistent Graves' patients showed reduced TCR diversity versus newly diagnosed patients.

Investigators prepared the TCR beta libraries by applying iRepertoire HTBI primers and Arm-PCR of CDR3 regions. TCRdb analysed the multiplex PCR reads with MiXCR anew, one entry per CDR3 protein. Of 650,000 to 700,000 distinct CDR3 sequences in the sample, around 30% were seen once. The receptor was derived from a female donor with Graves disease. Material: peripheral blood mononuclear cells (PBMCs), obtained when the disease was refractory, from a patient treated with antithyroid drugs.

CDR3 in amino acids: CASSLTGEGQETQYF. CDR3 sequence (DNA): TGTGCCAGCAGTTTGACCGGGGAGGGGCAAGAGACCCAGTACTTC. V gene TRBV28 combines with J gene TRBJ2-5; TRBD2 agrees at 7 bases. The germline CDR1 and CDR2 sequences are MDHEN and SYDVKM. The CDR3 sequence is 15 residues long. After removal of 3 bases from V and 2 bases from J, the junction contained 6 bases not matched to a gene. Full variable domain (missing parts from reference TRBV28 and TRBJ2-5): DVKVTQSSRYLVKRTGEKVFLECVQDMDHENMFWYRQDPGLGLRLIYFSYDVKMKEKGDIPEGYSVSREKKERFSLILESASTNQTSMYLCASSLTGEGQETQYFGPGTRLLVL.